This record looks at one T cell receptor (beta chain) sequence and its context. Its antigen is not identified. Looked up from germline, CDR1 is SGHDN and CDR2 is FVKESK. CDR3 length: 18 amino acids. This specimen belongs to a study of T cells expressing NK-cell markers. Study summary: Source material for TCR beta repertoires consisted of sorted CD3+CD56+NKG2C+, CD3+CD56+NKG2C- and CD3+CD56-NKG2C+ T cells. Sequenced donors, eight in total, included seven who were HCMV-seropositive and one who was seronegative.

The study, taken as a whole, reports: About six donors carried dominant NKG2C+ clonotypes that made up roughly 1.0-8% of their CD8+ T cells. For a handful of donors, these clonotypes were likewise the leading ones in the CD3+CD56-NKG2C+ fraction.

TCRdb reanalyzed the 5' RACE reads and collapses them to one entry per CDR3 protein, without DNA. Reported are roughly 300,000 distinct CDR3 sequences; the ten largest clones contain more than 3.5%. This chain joins TRBV14 and TRBJ2-1; there is no DNA to check the TCRdb D call of TRBD2. The sample taken for sequencing was blood T cells: a sorted CD56 or NKG2C T cell subset, CD4+ or CD8+ T cells, or bulk PBMC T cells (not recorded which). This receptor was taken from a woman aged 18 to 75 in good health. The CDR3 loop reads CASSRRSAVRAPYNEQFF.